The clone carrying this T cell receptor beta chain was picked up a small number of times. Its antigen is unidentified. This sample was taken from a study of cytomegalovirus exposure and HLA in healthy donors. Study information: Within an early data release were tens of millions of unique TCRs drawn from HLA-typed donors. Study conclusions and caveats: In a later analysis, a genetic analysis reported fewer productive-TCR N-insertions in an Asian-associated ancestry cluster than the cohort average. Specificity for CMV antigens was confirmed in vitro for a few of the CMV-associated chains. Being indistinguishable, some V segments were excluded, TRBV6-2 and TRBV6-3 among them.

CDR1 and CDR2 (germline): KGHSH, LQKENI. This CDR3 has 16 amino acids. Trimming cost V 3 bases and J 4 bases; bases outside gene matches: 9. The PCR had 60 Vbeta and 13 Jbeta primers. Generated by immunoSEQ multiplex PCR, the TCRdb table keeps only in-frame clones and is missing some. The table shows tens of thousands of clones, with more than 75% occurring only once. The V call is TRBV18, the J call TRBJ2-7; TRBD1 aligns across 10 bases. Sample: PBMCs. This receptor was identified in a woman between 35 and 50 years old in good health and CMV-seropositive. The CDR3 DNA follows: TGTGCCAGCTCACCTTCCGGGACAGGGGTTTTATACGAGCAGTACTTC. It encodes CASSPSGTGVLYEQYF. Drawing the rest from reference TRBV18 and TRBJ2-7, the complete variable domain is NAGVMQNPRHLVRRRGQEARLRCSPMKGHSHVYWYRQLPEEGLKFMVYLQKENIIDESGMPKERFSAEFPKEGPSILRIQQVVRGDSAAYFCASSPSGTGVLYEQYFGPGTRLTVT.